The 19 T cell receptor beta chains below all came from one sample that was sequenced in a study of glioma-infiltrating T cells. TCR alpha and beta CDR3 regions were amplified from RNA using iRepertoire nested multiplex PCR. TCRdb reprocessed the multiplex PCR reads via MiXCR and lists one record per CDR3 protein. The repertoire consists of approximately 89,000 distinct CDR3 sequences, with 20% to 25% occurring once and the leading ten covering roughly 6.7%. The specimen sequenced was glioma tissue, nonneoplastic brain tissue, or PBMCs (not recorded which). Receptor source: a human donor with low-grade glioma or glioblastoma, undergoing nonglioma brain surgery, or in good health (not recorded which).

In its sample, this clonotype was seen a few times. The rearrangement joins TRBV4-2 to TRBJ1-1, with no clear D. Germline CDR1 reads LGHNA; CDR2 reads YNFKEQ. CDR3 length: 13 amino acids. Trimming removed 3 bases at V and 5 bases at J, with 10 bases between. CDR3 sequence (DNA): TGTGCCAGCAGCCACCCGGACGGGACTGAAGCTTTCTTT. Amino acids: CASSHPDGTEAFF.

This clonotype has at least ten counts. This rearrangement joins TRBV18 to TRBJ2-1; 7 bases agree with TRBD1. CDR3 length: 13 residues. CDR1 is KGHSH, CDR2 LQKENI, per germline. V lost 6 bases and J lost 6; bases outside the gene matches: 5. CDR3 DNA sequence: TGTGCCAGCTCCCCCGGGACAGCCAATGAGCAGTTCTTC. It encodes CASSPGTANEQFF.

The sample holds one count of this clonotype. This may be a read error, as it is one base from a much larger clone. The chain combines TRBV3-1 with TRBJ1-6, with a tentative D call TRBD1 (6 bases). Germline V gene data show CDR1 as LGHDT and CDR2 as YNNKEL (reference sequence). V lost 6 bases to trimming and J lost 7 bases, with 16 bases between them. The CDR3 totals 15 residues. The CDR3, as DNA: TGTGCCAGCAGGCAAACAGGGAGTATAAATTCACCCCTCCACTTT. Translating it yields CASRQTGSINSPLHF.

This clonotype was found a few times. The gene calls are TRBV4-2 and TRBJ1-6; D not resolved. Trimming stripped 3 bases from V and 6 bases from J, with 9 bases between. The CDR3 runs 14 residues. Germline V gives CDR1 LGHNA, CDR2 YNFKEQ. This chain's CDR3 is CASSHASLNSPLHF. DNA for the CDR3: TGTGCCAGCAGCCACGCCTCACTTAATTCACCCCTCCACTTT.

A few counts support this clonotype. The rearrangement links TRBV19 to TRBJ1-6; a weak D match, TRBD1 (5 bases). The CDR3 has 14 residues. In germline, CDR1 is LNHDA, CDR2 SQIVND (reference sequence). Deletions cut 5 bases from V and 10 bases from J, with 15 bases between. In nucleotides, the CDR3 is TGTGCCAGTAGTTGGCAGGGAACACGGTCACCCCTCCACTTT. It specifies CASSWQGTRSPLHF.

V gene TRBV5-4 combines with J gene TRBJ1-2; D gene uncertain. This CDR3 spans 13 amino acids. Germline CDR1 reads SGHNT; CDR2 reads YYREEE (reference sequence). Trimming took off 1 base at V and 0 bases at J, with 4 bases between the two ends. CDR3 nucleotides: TGTGCCAGCAGCTTGCCCGCTAACTATGGCTACACCTTC. This codes for CASSLPANYGYTF.

Notes on this clonotype: A much larger clone differs from this one at a single base, so this may be a read error. The chain couples TRBV2 to TRBJ1-5; D might be TRBD1 (6 bases). Trimming shortened V by 6 bases and J by 6 bases, and 15 bases separated the two germline ends. The CDR3 runs to 14 residues. Germline assignment: CDR1 SNHLY and CDR2 FYNNEI. The CDR3 region is CASSPDRCTQPQHF. CDR3 bases: TGTGCCAGCAGCCCCGACAGGTGTACTCAGCCCCAGCATTTT.

In this sample, this clonotype turned up many times. This chain joins TRBV2 and TRBJ2-1, with D uncertain. Trimming left V 7 bases short and J 9 bases short, with 10 bases between. There are 11 residues in the CDR3. Germline assignment: CDR1 SNHLY and CDR2 FYNNEI. CDR3 region: CASIRTTEQFF. For the CDR3, the DNA is TGTGCCAGCATCAGAACTACTGAGCAGTTCTTC.

The chain carries TRBV27 and TRBJ2-3; a weak D match, TRBD2 (6 bases). Germline V lookup: CDR1 MNHEY, CDR2 SMNVEV (reference sequence). The V gene lost 5 bases and the J gene lost 9 bases, with 21 bases spanning the gap. The CDR3 contains 15 residues. CDR3 region: CASSPGRTASETQYF. The CDR3 region has the DNA TGTGCCAGCAGTCCGGGGAGGACGGCCTCGGAGACGCAGTATTTT.

V is TRBV7-8 and J is TRBJ2-1; tentatively, D is TRBD1 or TRBD2 (5 bases each). CDR3 size: 17 residues. CDR1 and CDR2 (germline): SGHVS, FQNEAQ. V dropped 0 bases and J dropped 4 bases, with 16 bases sitting between them. As DNA, the CDR3 is TGTGCCAGCAGCTTAGCCCATCTCGGGACCTTATACAATGAGCAGTTCTTC. This codes for CASSLAHLGTLYNEQFF.

This clonotype has ten or more counts. One end of the junction varies from germline; a read error may be responsible. Here the CDR3 DNA reads TGTGCCAGCAGCCCAGGGGTAAGAGAGCAATTCTTC. It is translated as CASSPGVREQFF. The chain has TRBV7-9 and TRBJ2-1; possible D gene TRBD1, 6 bases. CDR3 size: 12 residues. CDR1 SEHNR and CDR2 FQNEAQ come from the germline V gene (reference sequence).

In regard to this clonotype: Being one base from a much bigger clone, this may be a read error. The gene calls are TRBV5-4 and TRBJ1-1; no firm D call. The V gene's germline CDR1 is SGHNT and CDR2 YYREEE (reference sequence). V dropped 4 bases and J dropped 0 bases, with 10 bases sitting between them. This CDR3 has 14 residues. DNA for the CDR3: TGTGCCAGCAGCGGCTGGAGGATGAACACTGAAGCTTTCTTT. It codes for CASSGWRMNTEAFF.

This clonotype was recorded many times. This chain connects TRBV4-1 to TRBJ1-5; possibly TRBD1 for D (6 bases). The V gene's germline CDR1 is MGHRA and CDR2 YSYEKL. This CDR3 is 17 amino acids long. V was cut by 0 bases and J by 1 base, with 13 bases left in between. The CDR3 is CASSQEYRTVSNQPQHF. CDR3 DNA sequence: TGCGCCAGCAGCCAAGAATACCGGACAGTGAGCAATCAGCCCCAGCATTTT.

At least ten counts were recorded for this clonotype. The chain links TRBV20-1 to TRBJ1-5; D not certain. Germline values: CDR1 DFQATT, CDR2 SNEGSKA (reference sequence). Trimming took 4 bases from V and 0 from J, leaving 13 bases between them. This CDR3 has 15 amino acids. CDR3 nucleotide sequence: TGCAGTGCTAAGGAGGACGGCAATAGCAATCAGCCCCAGCATTTT. Residues: CSAKEDGNSNQPQHF.

This clonotype was recorded at least ten times. This chain connects TRBV12-3 or TRBV12-4 to TRBJ1-3; D ambiguous. The germline V and J ends were trimmed by 5 bases and 2 bases, with 7 bases remaining between them. The CDR3 has 13 residues. CDR3 in amino acids: CASSLQAGNTIYF. CDR3 sequence (DNA): TGTGCCAGCAGTCTTCAGGCTGGAAACACCATATATTTT.

This clonotype was found many times. The chain links TRBV7-2 to TRBJ1-6, with D possibly TRBD1 on 5 matching bases. The CDR3 runs to 17 residues. V lost 5 bases and J lost 9, with 23 bases in between. The germline CDR1 and CDR2 sequences are SGHTA and FQGNSA. CDR3 coding DNA: TGTGCCAGCAGCCCCCACGAGTGGGAGGGCCAGGGTTCACCCCTCCACTTT. It translates to CASSPHEWEGQGSPLHF.

This sequence joins TRBV3-1 and TRBJ2-7; D may be TRBD1 or TRBD2 (6 bases each). The V gene's germline CDR1 is LGHDT and CDR2 YNNKEL (reference sequence). The CDR3 spans 14 residues. V lost 5 bases and J lost 2, with 13 bases in between. CDR3 nucleotides: TGTGCCAGCAGCTACTCCGGGGGCGCCTACGAGCAGTACTTC. The encoded protein is CASSYSGGAYEQYF.

This clonotype occurred many times. The V gene is TRBV5-1, the J gene TRBJ1-1; 9 positions match TRBD1. V shed 5 bases, J shed 1 base, and the junction held 3 bases outside the gene matches. In germline, CDR1 is SGHRS, CDR2 YFSETQ. This CDR3 is built from 14 residues. The CDR3 protein is CASRSGQGNTEAFF. CDR3 in DNA: TGCGCCAGCAGGTCGGGACAGGGGAACACTGAAGCTTTCTTT.

This clonotype has at least ten counts. This chain joins TRBV6-1 and TRBJ2-1, with TRBD1 identical over 7 bases. CDR1 and CDR2 (germline): MNHNS, SASEGT. With 2 bases clipped from V and 7 bases from J, the junction kept 5 bases outside the gene matches. The CDR3 extends over 14 amino acids. The CDR3 loop reads CASSERQGRNEQFF. As DNA, the CDR3 is TGTGCCAGCAGTGAAAGACAGGGCCGGAATGAGCAGTTCTTC.